This T cell receptor (beta chain) was identified in a study of blood T cell repertoires in COVID-19. Turning to the study itself: Sites in the United States, Italy and Spain provided acute and convalescent COVID-19 samples.

Libraries were prepared by immunoSEQ multiplex PCR; TCRdb keeps only in-frame clonotypes and omits some of them. The sample yields approximately 21,000 clones, around 69% seen once. Germline loops: CDR1 MNHNY, CDR2 SVGAGI (reference sequence). V lost 6 bases to trimming and J lost 5 bases; unmatched junction nucleotides: 8. The CDR3 extends over 14 amino acids. V gene TRBV6-6 combines with J gene TRBJ2-7; TRBD1 aligns across 9 bases. Sequences were obtained from peripheral blood. The receptor was isolated from a human donor in a cohort sampled during active or convalescent COVID-19. As DNA, the CDR3 is TGTGCCAGCAGCCTACCCGGGACAGGGAACGAGCAGTACGTC. Translation: CASSLPGTGNEQYV.